Each of the 32 T cell receptor beta chains below was sequenced from the same sample in a study of molecular identifiers for immune sequencing clone quantification. MiXCR, applied by TCRdb to the PCR reads, yields one record per CDR3 protein. The data show around 470,000 distinct CDR3 sequences, approximately 25% seen once. The sample comprised naive CD8+ T cells from blood, with Jurkat cell RNA spiked in. Subset in this sample: FACS-sorted CD8+CD4-CCR7+CD45RA+ naive T cells. Receptors originate from a human donor in good health. Some libraries in this study had Jurkat cell RNA spiked in.

The rearrangement links TRBV6-2 or TRBV6-3 to TRBJ1-1, with D possibly matching TRBD1 (6 bases). Trimming removed 2 bases from V and 10 bases from J, with 11 bases in between. This CDR3 comprises 12 residues. Germline CDR1 is MNHEY and CDR2 is SVGEGT. CDR3 in DNA: TGTGCCAGCAGTTACGGGGGGCGCCGAGCTTTCTTT. This translates into CASSYGGRRAFF.

The chain employs TRBV19 and TRBJ2-3; a possible D gene is TRBD2 (5 bases). The CDR3 is 15 amino acids. The V and J ends lost 3 bases and 4 bases respectively, with 14 bases between them. Per germline, CDR1 LNHDA and CDR2 SQIVND (reference sequence). The CDR3 DNA reads as TGTGCCAGTAGTATCGGGCCTAGCTGGGCAGATACGCAGTATTTT. This encodes CASSIGPSWADTQYF.

A word on this clonotype: A read error is possible here, since a much larger clone lies one base away. This chain uses TRBV4-1 with TRBJ1-1, with 7 nucleotides matching TRBD1. Germline V gives CDR1 MGHRA, CDR2 YSYEKL. This CDR3 has 14 residues. The CDR3 spells CASSPTGQNTEALF. CDR3 coding DNA: TGCGCCAGCAGCCCGACAGGGCAGAACACTGAAGCTCTCTTT.

This clonotype was detected ten times or more. J is TRBJ2-3 and V is TRBV20-1, with D possibly matching TRBD1 (5 bases). The length of the CDR3 is 16 residues. Trimming removed 1 base at V and 0 bases at J, with 14 bases between. Per the germline V gene, CDR1 is DFQATT and CDR2 is SNEGSKA (reference sequence). CDR3 bases: TGCAGTGCTAGAGCCATCGACAGTAAGAGCACAGATACGCAGTATTTT. Its protein is CSARAIDSKSTDTQYF.

This clonotype was detected a few times. The chain recombines TRBV6-2 or TRBV6-3 with TRBJ1-2, with TRBD1 as a possible D gene (5 bases). CDR1 and CDR2 (germline): MNHEY, SVGEGT. This CDR3 is built from 14 residues. Trimming took off 0 bases at V and 7 bases at J, with 12 bases between the two ends. In DNA, the CDR3 is TGTGCCAGCAGTTACTCCCAGGGATCCAGTGGCTACACCTTC. Its protein product is CASSYSQGSSGYTF.

At least ten counts were recorded for this clonotype. The V gene is TRBV6-5, the J gene TRBJ2-3; no definite D call. The CDR3 loop spans 13 amino acids. The V end lost 6 bases, the J end lost 5 bases, and 12 bases lay between the germline ends. CDR1 and CDR2 (germline): MNHEY, SVGAGI. CDR3 loop: CASSPAVIDTQYF. The CDR3 nucleotides are TGTGCCAGCAGCCCCGCCGTGATAGATACGCAGTATTTT.

The rearrangement links TRBV14 to TRBJ2-2; D call uncertain. The CDR3 runs 14 residues. CDR1 is SGHDN and CDR2 is FVKESK in the germline V gene. Trimming left V 4 bases short and J 4 bases short, with 10 bases between. The CDR3 region has the DNA TGTGCCAGCAGCCCGGATCCTGGCACCGGGGAGCTGTTTTTT. This encodes CASSPDPGTGELFF.

This chain links TRBV5-3 with TRBJ2-7; 7 bases line up with TRBD2. TRBV5-3 is recorded as an ORF, its role being uncertain. The V gene end was trimmed by 8 bases and the J gene end by 3 bases; junction bases not matched to a gene: 14. This CDR3 contains 15 residues. CDR3 DNA: TGTGCCAGCAGCGGAACTGGCGGGAGTATCTACGAGCAGTACTTC. Residues: CASSGTGGSIYEQYF.

This clonotype showed up just a few times. The V call is TRBV7-2, the J call TRBJ2-1; tentative D call: TRBD2 (7 bases). Germline CDR1 SGHTA, CDR2 FQGNSA. The CDR3 is made up of 18 amino acids. Trimming removed 1 base at V and 4 bases at J, with 20 bases between. As DNA, the CDR3 is TGTGCCAGCAGCTTAGTTTTAAGGGGGGGGCCTGGGTACAATGAGCAGTTCTTC. Its protein is CASSLVLRGGPGYNEQFF.

In this sample, this clonotype turned up a few times. Written as DNA, the CDR3 is TGTGCCAGCAGTCTCCGCCCGATGCTACCGAAAGGCTACACCTTC. It codes for CASSLRPMLPKGYTF. The rearrangement joins TRBV27 to TRBJ1-2, with unresolved D. The V end was cut by 5 bases, the J end by 8 bases, with 21 bases between. CDR1 is MNHEY and CDR2 is SMNVEV in the germline V gene (reference sequence). This CDR3 region has 15 residues.

Note on this clonotype: Its ends do not fully match the called genes, so a read error is possible. The chain uses TRBV4-1 and TRBJ2-1; 8 bases are a match to TRBD2. Germline CDR1 MGHRA, CDR2 YSYEKL. This CDR3 contains 16 residues. The CDR3 sequence: CANSPRAGEPYNEQFF. In DNA, the CDR3 is TGCGCCAACAGCCCCCGAGCGGGGGAACCCTACAATGAGCAGTTCTTC.

This clonotype appeared once. A much more abundant neighbour one base away suggests this may be a read error. The rearrangement joins TRBV4-2 to TRBJ2-7; no firm D call. This CDR3 spans 14 amino acids. Germline-derived CDR1 and CDR2 are LGHNA and YNFKEQ. The CDR3 bases are TGTGCCAGCAGCCAAGAGACCAGGACCTACGAGCAGCACTTC. As protein: CASSQETRTYEQHF.

This clonotype appeared many times. The chain carries TRBV7-9 and TRBJ2-7, with D tentatively TRBD1 (5 bases). This CDR3 is 14 amino acids long. With 5 bases removed from V and 0 bases from J, the gap between germline ends came to 11 bases. Germline-derived CDR1 and CDR2 are SEHNR and FQNEAQ (reference sequence). In DNA, the CDR3 is TGTGCCAGCAGCCAAGACAGTAACTCCTACGAGCAGTACTTC. Its protein is CASSQDSNSYEQYF.

In its sample, this clonotype was seen a few times. The V call is TRBV2, the J call TRBJ2-7, with no clear D. The germline V and J ends were trimmed by 7 bases and 3 bases, with 19 bases remaining between them. The CDR3 covers 15 residues. Germline lookup yields CDR1 SNHLY and CDR2 FYNNEI. The CDR3 spells CASIEAFGMIYEQYF. The CDR3 DNA is TGTGCCAGCATCGAGGCTTTTGGCATGATCTACGAGCAGTACTTC.

This rearrangement joins TRBV30 to TRBJ2-7; either TRBD1 or TRBD2 may supply D (5 bases each). The V end lost 4 bases, the J end lost 3 bases, and 19 bases lay between the germline ends. The CDR3 has 15 amino acids. The germline gives CDR1 GTSNPN, CDR2 SVGIG (reference sequence). The CDR3, as DNA: TGTGCCTGGAACCTAGGAATGGGGGTGAACTACGAGCAGTACTTC. This sequence encodes CAWNLGMGVNYEQYF.

This chain uses TRBV20-1 with TRBJ1-1; no clear D gene. Per the germline V gene, CDR1 is DFQATT and CDR2 is SNEGSKA (reference sequence). This CDR3 comprises 14 residues. V lost 3 bases and J 4 bases, leaving 15 bases between the germline ends. CDR3 in DNA: TGCAGTGCTAGCCCGGTTAAGTACGGCACTGAAGCTTTCTTT. It is translated as CSASPVKYGTEAFF.

There are a few counts of this clonotype. This chain uses TRBV7-9 with TRBJ2-5; 7 bases are a match to TRBD1. CDR3 length: 17 amino acids. Trimming took 5 bases from V and 2 from J; bases not matched to a gene: 14. Germline CDR1 SEHNR, CDR2 FQNEAQ (reference sequence). The CDR3 DNA reads as TGTGCCAGCAGCCCGACGATGATTCCGGGACAGCAAGAGACCCAGTACTTC. Amino acid sequence: CASSPTMIPGQQETQYF.

This clonotype has just a few counts. The V call is TRBV10-3, the J call TRBJ2-7, with 12 bases identical to TRBD2. The CDR3 contains 14 residues. Trimming removed 7 bases from V and 4 bases from J; junction bases left unmatched: 5. Germline CDR1 reads ENHRY; CDR2 reads SYGVKD. CDR3 sequence (DNA): TGTGCCATCACCGATGGACTAGCGGGGTACGAGCAGTACTTC. Translation gives CAITDGLAGYEQYF.

This clonotype has only a few counts. A clone one base away is much larger, so this may be a read error. The chain has TRBV29-1 and TRBJ1-1; TRBD1 is a possible D gene (5 bases). CDR3 length equals 13 residues. From germline, CDR1 is SQVTM and CDR2 ANQGSEA. V dropped 4 bases and J dropped 11 bases, with 20 bases sitting between them. The CDR3 DNA follows: TGCAGCGTTGTAACCGGGACGAGTCAACGGGCTTTCTTT. Its protein is CSVVTGTSQRAFF.

A note on this clonotype: Possible read error: a much larger clone is one base away. The chain employs TRBV20-1 and TRBJ1-2, with D uncertain. Germline CDR1 reads DFQATT; CDR2 reads SNEGSKA (reference sequence). There are 14 residues in the CDR3. V was clipped by 4 bases and J by 0 bases, with 12 bases between them. CDR3 amino acids: CSAKLEATNYGYTF. In DNA form, the CDR3 reads TGCAGTGCTAAACTTGAGGCAACTAACTATGGCTACACCTTC.

This clonotype was detected only a few times. The V and J genes are TRBV4-3 and TRBJ2-1; 8 bases agree with TRBD1. In germline, CDR1 is LGHNA, CDR2 YSLEER. The V gene end was trimmed by 5 bases and the J gene end by 6 bases; junction bases not matched to a gene: 3. This CDR3 contains 13 residues. The CDR3 nucleotides are TGCGCCAGCAGCGCGGGACAGGTCAATGAGCAGTTCTTC. Its protein is CASSAGQVNEQFF.

V and J are TRBV7-9 and TRBJ2-6, with TRBD2 matching 7 bases. V dropped 3 bases and J dropped 4; count of bases not matched to a gene: 12. The CDR3 covers 18 residues. Germline V gene sequence: CDR1 SEHNR, CDR2 FQNEAQ (reference sequence). DNA for the CDR3: TGTGCCAGCAGCTTTGAACTCCGGGGAGGGAGGGGGGCCAACGTCCTGACTTTC. Translation: CASSFELRGGRGANVLTF.

This clonotype was detected many times. A read error may produce the germline difference seen at one junction end. The chain links TRBV6-2 or TRBV6-3 to TRBJ1-1; no reliable D call. The CDR3 extends over 11 amino acids. In germline, CDR1 is MNHEY, CDR2 SVGEGT. The CDR3 nucleotides read TGCGCCAGCAGACGGGGTACTGAAGCTTTCTTT. Encoded protein: CASRRGTEAFF.

This clonotype was counted only a few times. The chain links TRBV29-1 to TRBJ1-2, with D possibly matching TRBD1 (5 bases). The V gene lost 3 bases and the J gene lost 5 bases, with 13 bases spanning the gap. Germline loops: CDR1 SQVTM, CDR2 ANQGSEA. There are 13 residues in the CDR3. The CDR3, as DNA: TGCAGCGTTGACCCGACAGTCATTTATGGCTACACCTTC. It translates to CSVDPTVIYGYTF.

This clonotype has more than one count but fewer than ten. V gene TRBV2 combines with J gene TRBJ1-1; 8 nucleotides align to TRBD1. Germline CDR1 and CDR2: SNHLY and FYNNEI. Trimming cost V 8 bases and J 6 bases; bases outside gene matches: 11. The CDR3 runs 14 residues. The CDR3 DNA follows: TGTGCCAGCCCTCTCAGACAGGGGCTCGCTGAAGCTTTCTTT. Protein: CASPLRQGLAEAFF. Based on the CDR3 plus reference TRBV2 and TRBJ1-1, the full variable domain is EPEVTQTPSHQVTQMGQEVILRCVPISNHLYFYWYRQILGQKVEFLVSFYNNEISEKSEIFDDQFSVERPDGSNFTLKIRSTKLEDSAMYFCASPLRQGLAEAFFGQGTRLTVV.

Note on this clonotype: Given a much more abundant clone one base away, this may be a read error. The chain couples TRBV7-9 to TRBJ2-7, with D perhaps assigned TRBD1 or TRBD2 (5 bases each). The CDR3 is 15 residues long. Per germline, CDR1 SEHNR and CDR2 FQNEAQ (reference sequence). The DNA of the CDR3 is TGTGCCAGCAGGTTAGCGCAGGGACGCTCCTACGAGCAGTACTTC. Translation: CASRLAQGRSYEQYF.

This clonotype was recorded many times. The chain has TRBV20-1 and TRBJ1-1; D is uncertain. Trimming removed 3 bases at V and 2 bases at J, with 7 bases between. This CDR3 region has 12 residues. The germline V gene encodes CDR1 DFQATT and CDR2 SNEGSKA (reference sequence). The CDR3 here is CSARTTNTEAFF. The CDR3 DNA sequence: TGCAGTGCTAGGACGACTAACACTGAAGCTTTCTTT.

CDR3 sequence: CASSKTFGNTIYF. CDR3 DNA: TGTGCCAGCAGCAAAACCTTTGGAAACACCATATATTTT. The J gene is TRBJ1-3, the V gene TRBV7-6; no reliable D call. V was shortened by 5 bases and J by 3 bases, with 8 bases between the two germline ends. The V gene's germline CDR1 is SGHVS and CDR2 FNYEAQ. The CDR3 contains 13 residues.

V gene TRBV19 combines with J gene TRBJ2-7; D could derive from TRBD1 or TRBD2 (5 bases each). V gave up 2 bases and J gave up 1 base, with 9 bases separating them. Germline lookup yields CDR1 LNHDA and CDR2 SQIVND (reference sequence). The CDR3 has 14 residues. The CDR3 loop is CASSIRDGSYEQYF. CDR3 DNA sequence: TGTGCCAGTAGTATACGGGACGGGTCCTACGAGCAGTACTTC. Drawing the rest from reference TRBV19 and TRBJ2-7, the complete variable domain is DGGITQSPKYLFRKEGQNVTLSCEQNLNHDAMYWYRQDPGQGLRLIYYSQIVNDFQKGDIAEGYSVSREKKESFPLTVTSAQKNPTAFYLCASSIRDGSYEQYFGPGTRLTVT.

This clonotype was seen ten or more times. The J gene is TRBJ2-5, the V gene TRBV29-1; D not resolved. Trimming left V 0 bases short and J 2 bases short, with 7 bases between. The CDR3 totals 13 residues. Germline CDR1 and CDR2: SQVTM and ANQGSEA. DNA for the CDR3: TGCAGCGTTGAAGAGTCCAGACAAGAGACCCAGTACTTC. It is translated as CSVEESRQETQYF.

This clonotype was seen only a few times. The rearrangement joins TRBV2 to TRBJ2-2; the D gene is possibly TRBD1 (5 bases). The V end lost 8 bases, the J end lost 6 bases, and 13 bases lay between the germline ends. CDR1 SNHLY and CDR2 FYNNEI come from the germline V gene. The CDR3 is 13 amino acids. This chain's CDR3 is CASVPQGPGELFF. CDR3 bases: TGTGCCAGCGTACCCCAGGGCCCCGGGGAGCTGTTTTTT. The full variable domain, its missing parts supplied by reference TRBV2 and TRBJ2-2, is EPEVTQTPSHQVTQMGQEVILRCVPISNHLYFYWYRQILGQKVEFLVSFYNNEISEKSEIFDDQFSVERPDGSNFTLKIRSTKLEDSAMYFCASVPQGPGELFFGEGSRLTVL.

This sequence joins TRBV12-3 or TRBV12-4 and TRBJ2-1; 8 bases agree with TRBD2. The CDR3 is made up of 18 amino acids. V dropped 4 bases and J dropped 8; count of bases not matched to a gene: 19. In nucleotides, the CDR3 is TGTGCCAGCAGTTCCCCCCTGGGGGAGCGGGGGTCTGGGGATGAGCAGTTCTTC. Translation: CASSSPLGERGSGDEQFF.